This passage covers 9 T cell receptor beta chains from one sample sequenced in a study of metastatic and nonmetastatic thyroid tumors. TCRdb reprocessed the PCR reads using MiXCR. The sample shows approximately 74,000 clones, 13% to 15% of them seen only once. All patients were treatment-naive before thyroid surgery. The sample taken for sequencing was blood. The receptor source for this set is a male donor with papillary thyroid cancer or a benign thyroid nodule (not recorded which). Some clones in this sample may be carry-over from other donors' samples.

At least ten counts were recorded for this clone. The chain carries TRBV20-1 and TRBJ2-1; D ambiguous. This CDR3 is built from 13 residues. Germline V lookup: CDR1 DFQATT, CDR2 SNEGSKA (reference sequence). Trimming removed 0 bases from V and 3 bases from J, with 6 bases in between. The CDR3 DNA follows: TGCAGTGCTAGAGATAACCGCTACAATGAGCAGTTCTTC. Residues: CSARDNRYNEQFF.

This clone was detected many times. This chain links TRBV10-2 with TRBJ2-1; 7 positions match TRBD2. The CDR3 spans 15 residues. V lost 6 bases to trimming and J lost 6 bases; unmatched junction nucleotides: 11. Germline loops: CDR1 WSHSY, CDR2 SAAADI. The CDR3 loop is CASSPATSVSNEQFF. The CDR3, as DNA: TGCGCCAGCAGCCCGGCTACTAGCGTTAGCAATGAGCAGTTCTTC.

This clone was found many times. The chain couples TRBV19 to TRBJ1-2; a weak D match, TRBD1 (6 bases). The CDR3 extends over 14 amino acids. V shed 3 bases and J shed 2 bases, with 10 bases lying between them. Looked up from germline, CDR1 is LNHDA and CDR2 is SQIVND (reference sequence). The CDR3: CASSMMGGNYGYTF. The DNA of the CDR3 is TGTGCCAGTAGTATGATGGGGGGCAACTATGGCTACACCTTC.

This clone was seen at least ten times. The J gene is TRBJ1-1, the V gene TRBV7-6, with D maybe TRBD1 (5 bases). V was trimmed by 8 bases and J by 0 bases, leaving 10 bases between them. Germline lookup yields CDR1 SGHVS and CDR2 FNYEAQ. This CDR3 is 13 amino acids long. In DNA, the CDR3 is TGTGCCAGCCTGGCGGGGGTGAACACTGAAGCTTTCTTT. It translates to CASLAGVNTEAFF.

This clone was counted at least ten times. This specimen includes other DNA sequences encoding the same CDR3. The chain uses TRBV29-1 and TRBJ1-3, with unresolved D. Germline V gives CDR1 SQVTM, CDR2 ANQGSEA. CDR3 length equals 13 residues. Trimming left V 2 bases short and J 3 bases short, with 8 bases between. The CDR3 loop reads CSVESAYGNTIYF. CDR3 DNA sequence: TGCAGCGTTGAAAGTGCATATGGAAACACCATATATTTT.

The table lists this clone with many counts. The chain couples TRBV27 to TRBJ2-2; TRBD2 might be the D (8 bases). Trimming removed 8 bases at V and 5 bases at J, with 21 bases between. The CDR3 loop spans 16 amino acids. Germline V gene data show CDR1 as MNHEY and CDR2 as SMNVEV (reference sequence). CDR3 protein: CASGLEGASGTGELFF. CDR3 coding DNA: TGTGCCAGCGGTCTGGAGGGGGCTAGCGGGACCGGGGAGCTGTTTTTT.

Worth noting for this clone: A read error is possible here, since a much larger clone lies one base away. The chain has TRBV10-1 and TRBJ1-5; D remains ambiguous. The CDR3 totals 16 residues. Germline values: CDR1 WNHNN, CDR2 SYGVQD (reference sequence). This CDR3 reads CANSDSWVVGNQPQHF. The CDR3 region has the DNA TGCGCCAACAGTGACTCGTGGGTAGTAGGCAATCAGCCCCAGCATTTT.

At least ten counts were recorded for this clone. The V and J genes are TRBV24-1 and TRBJ1-3; no definite D call. Trimming shortened V by 4 bases and J by 4 bases, and 4 bases separated the two germline ends. This CDR3 has 12 residues. Germline V gene data show CDR1 as KGHDR and CDR2 as SFDVKD. The CDR3 sequence: CATSEAGNTIYF. CDR3 DNA: TGTGCCACCAGTGAAGCGGGAAACACCATATATTTT.

There are many counts of this clone. A clone one base away is much larger, so this may be a read error. J is TRBJ2-1 and V is TRBV5-1, with 11 bases identical to TRBD2. The germline V gene encodes CDR1 SGHRS and CDR2 YFSETQ. The V segment lost 5 bases and the J segment 9 bases; nucleotides outside the gene matches: 13. This CDR3 is built from 16 residues. The CDR3 reads CASSTSGSAQNSEQFF. CDR3 in DNA: TGCGCCAGCAGTACTAGCGGGAGCGCTCAAAACAGTGAGCAGTTCTTC.